This entry is about one TCR beta chain. Methods used by the authors: Reference gene primer amplification yielded estimated nucleated cell counts. Here immunoSEQ multiplex PCR was the method, and the copy in TCRdb shows in-frame clones only, minus some. D and trimming were read from the DNA, whereas the V and J calls and clone size are those reported in that table. The table includes approximately 50,000 clones, 90% detected once. These data are taken from a study of blood T cell repertoires in COVID-19. Overall study: Some COVID-19 samples were acute and others convalescent; all came from the United States, Italy and Spain. PBMCs, B-cell-depleted T cells, or T cells were the source of the cDNA or gDNA that made up the material.

Germline loops: CDR1 SGDLS, CDR2 YYNGEE. J lost 1 base, V lost 6 bases, and 15 bases had no gene match. CDR3 length: 17 residues. Sequencing used peripheral blood. This sequence originates from a human donor in a cohort sampled during active COVID-19. This chain links TRBV9 with TRBJ1-2, with TRBD1 matching over 7 bases. CDR3 nucleotide sequence: TGTGCCAGCAATCCGGGGCCCACAGGGGCCATTAACTATGGCTACACCTTC. Translated, it gives CASNPGPTGAINYGYTF.